A selection of T cell receptor beta chains follows, all from one sample in a study of T cells after yellow fever vaccination. TCRdb independently ran MiXCR on the 5' RACE reads; one entry per CDR3 protein. The data hold roughly 50,000 distinct CDR3 sequences, with 7% to 9% observed a single time. The sequencing here drew on CD8+ T cells sorted from PBMCs, taken roughly 15 days after the first yellow fever vaccination. These receptors were collected from a young man who received the YFV17D yellow fever vaccine. Both conserved end residues are part of each CDR3. A D gene is named only where the DNA matches it firmly. A clone size is listed for some rows: how often the clone was seen (once, few, many), or a class if it is expanded.

D gene | J gene | V gene | clone size | CDR3 DNA | CDR3 protein
. | TRBJ2-7 | TRBV12-3/TRBV12-4 | many | TGTGCCAGCAGTTTGATCGCGGTAGCCGTCCTCGAGCAGTACTTC | CASSLIAVAVLEQYF
. | TRBJ2-1 | TRBV6-5 | many | TGTGCCAGCAGTTTTCGAGGAGTTAACAATGAGCAGTTCTTC | CASSFRGVNNEQFF
. | TRBJ2-1 | TRBV4-3 | many | TGCGCCAGCAGCCAAGACTTCAGCCCTTCAGCCCCCGATGAGCAGTTCTTC | CASSQDFSPSAPDEQFF
TRBD2 | TRBJ2-7 | TRBV27 | many | TGTGCCAGCAGTTCAGCTAGCGGCTACGAGCAGTACTTC | CASSSASGYEQYF
. | TRBJ2-5 | TRBV28 | many | TGTGCCAGCAGCCTCCTAACCCGGCCTAAAGAGACCCAGTACTTC | CASSLLTRPKETQYF
. | TRBJ1-6 | TRBV5-5 | many | TGTGCCAGCAGCTTGGCGGTGGGAAGTAATTCACCCCTCCACTTT | CASSLAVGSNSPLHF
TRBD1 | TRBJ2-3 | TRBV5-4 | . | TGTGCCAGCAGCTTGGCCTCAGGGGGCGCAGATACGCAGTATTTT | CASSLASGGADTQYF
TRBD2 | TRBJ2-1 | TRBV25-1 | many | TGTGCCAGCAGAGGATCTAGCGGGGGGCGGAATGAGCAGTTCTTC | CASRGSSGGRNEQFF
. | TRBJ2-3 | TRBV20-1 | . | TGCAGTTCCCAGGGAATGGAGACAGATACGCAGTATTTT | CSSQGMETDTQYF
TRBD1 | TRBJ2-1 | TRBV6-5 | few | TGTGCCAGCAGCCCGACAGGGGGGGGAATCAATGAGCAGTTCTTC | CASSPTGGGINEQFF
. | TRBJ2-4 | TRBV12-3/TRBV12-4 | many | TGTGCCAGCACTTCTGCCAAAAACATTCAGTACTTC | CASTSAKNIQYF
. | TRBJ2-1 | TRBV24-1 | many | TGTGCCACCGGAGCTAGCGTCTACAATGAGCAGTTCTTC | CATGASVYNEQFF
. | TRBJ1-5 | TRBV6-5 | many | TGTGCCAGCAGTTTCCAGCCTCCGGCGGGGAATCAGCCCCAGCATTTT | CASSFQPPAGNQPQHF
TRBD2 | TRBJ2-2 | TRBV4-2 | many | TGTGCCAGCAGCGGCGCTAGCGGGGTTGCGGCAGGGGAGCTGTTTTTT | CASSGASGVAAGELFF
. | TRBJ2-7 | TRBV19 | many | TGTGCCAGTAGTTTGCGGTTCTCCTACGAGCAGTACTTC | CASSLRFSYEQYF
. | TRBJ1-2 | TRBV13 | many | TGTGCCAGCAGCTTAGGTCTTGGGGTAAACTATGGCTACACCTTC | CASSLGLGVNYGYTF
. | TRBJ1-1 | TRBV15 | many | TGTGCCACCAGCAGAGATCGTATGTACACTGAAGCTTTCTTT | CATSRDRMYTEAFF
. | TRBJ1-5 | TRBV20-1 | many | TGCAGTGCTAGAGCCCTCCAGGGGAATCAGCCCCAGCATTTT | CSARALQGNQPQHF
. | TRBJ2-2 | TRBV5-6 | many | TGTGCCAGCAGCACGGACGGGAACACCGGGGAGCTGTTTTTT | CASSTDGNTGELFF
. | TRBJ1-2 | TRBV7-2 | many | TGTGCCAGCAGCCTGGGGCAGGGAGCCGGCTACACCTTC | CASSLGQGAGYTF
. | TRBJ1-2 | TRBV7-6 | many | TGTGCCAGCAGCTTAGGGCCTTCTGTATCAGGCTACACCTTC | CASSLGPSVSGYTF
. | TRBJ1-5 | TRBV6-5 | many | TGTGCCAGCAGTTTAACAGGGAATCAGCCCCAGCATTTT | CASSLTGNQPQHF
TRBD1 | TRBJ1-5 | TRBV11-2 | many | TGTGCCAGCAGCAGAGGACAGGGGTTTAATCAGCCCCAGCATTTT | CASSRGQGFNQPQHF
. | TRBJ1-5 | TRBV7-9 | many | TGTGCCAGCAGCTTAGCTGGACCAAATCAGCCCCAGCATTTT | CASSLAGPNQPQHF
. | TRBJ1-3 | TRBV7-2 | many | TGTGCCAGCAGCTTAGTATTAGAGACTGGAAACACCATATATTTT | CASSLVLETGNTIYF
TRBD2 | TRBJ2-1 | TRBV5-4 | . | TGTGCCAGCAGCTTTCTAGCGGGGGGACCCCCCCACAATGAGCAGTTCTTC | CASSFLAGGPPHNEQFF
. | TRBJ1-2 | TRBV7-9 | many | TGTGCCAGCAGCCCGACTGACAGCGCCTTAAACTATGGCTACACCTTC | CASSPTDSALNYGYTF
. | TRBJ2-5 | TRBV4-3 | many | TGCGCCAGCAGCCACGGCGGGATATCAGAGACCCAGTACTTC | CASSHGGISETQYF
. | TRBJ1-4 | TRBV4-1 | . | TGCGCCAGCAGCCAAGTTATTCAGGAAAAACTGTTTTTT | CASSQVIQEKLFF
. | TRBJ2-2 | TRBV9 | . | TGTGCCAGCAGCGCCCCGACAGACACCGGGGAGCTGTTTTTT | CASSAPTDTGELFF
. | TRBJ1-5 | TRBV27 | many | TGTGCCAGCAGTTCAAGGCAGGACTATAGCAATCAGCCCCAGCATTTT | CASSSRQDYSNQPQHF
. | TRBJ2-2 | TRBV25-1 | many | TGTGCCAGCAGTGATGGAGTAGGAGGTACCGGGGAGCTGTTTTTT | CASSDGVGGTGELFF
. | TRBJ2-7 | TRBV27 | many | TGTGCCAGCAGCGGGGAGCGGAGCTCCTACGAGCAGTACTTC | CASSGERSSYEQYF
. | TRBJ2-1 | TRBV15 | many | TGTGCCACCAGCGGGCAACTGTTGTCCTACAATGAGCAGTTCTTC | CATSGQLLSYNEQFF
TRBD2 | TRBJ2-3 | TRBV3-1 | many | TGTGCCAGCAGCCAAGAGGCCCGGGGGGACTCAGATACGCAGTATTTT | CASSQEARGDSDTQYF